The present T cell receptor beta chain was sequenced within a study of blood T cells in healthy people across ages. Total RNA, at least 5 micrograms per sample, was extracted from PBMCs. About this clonotype: One base away lies a much larger clone, so this may be a sequencing read error.

Combining a sample-barcoded 5' primer with a J-beta primer mix, a second PCR ran for roughly 7 to 11 cycles. Each single sample gave us at least 3 million CDR3-containing paired-end reads. One entry per CDR3 protein, called by TCRdb with MiXCR from the 5' RACE reads. The sample records some 940,000 distinct CDR3 sequences, 25% to 35% being singletons. This same sample was also part of a study on T cells of mothers and their children. From that report: The second PCR's M1S primer added sample barcodes and 2-4 random nucleotides. Unrelated mother-child pairs always had slightly, but never significantly, lower normalized overlap than related pairs.

The sequencing sample was made of blood. The receptor was isolated from a woman aged 40 to 49 in good health.

The CDR3 here is CGVMSGYEQYF. As DNA, the CDR3 is TGCGGCGTTATGTCAGGGTACGAGCAGTACTTC. The chain links TRBV29-1 to TRBJ2-7; maybe TRBD1 (5 bases). Germline-derived CDR1 and CDR2 are SQVTM and ANQGSEA. This CDR3 has 11 amino acids.